Presented here are 30 T cell receptor beta chains from one specimen sequenced in a study of blood T cell repertoires in COVID-19. The assay was immunoSEQ multiplex PCR, and TCRdb's table has in-frame clones only and misses some. The data contain some 200,000 clones, around 82% of them singletons. The sequencing input was PBMCs or T cells enriched from blood (not recorded which). These receptors were obtained from a man aged 35-49 years who had recovered from COVID-19.

In DNA form, the CDR3 reads TGTGCCAGCAGCTCCCCCATTGGGGGGGGAGAGACCCAGTACTTC. Its translation: CASSSPIGGGETQYF. This chain joins TRBV5-4 and TRBJ2-5, with 7 nucleotides matching TRBD2. Germline V gene sequence: CDR1 SGHNT, CDR2 YYREEE (reference sequence). The CDR3 length is 15 residues. V dropped 3 bases and J dropped 4; count of bases not matched to a gene: 9.

The V gene is TRBV2, the J gene TRBJ1-2; D is ambiguous. CDR3 length equals 14 residues. Between the trimmed V and J ends, which lost 6 bases and 1 base, there was a span of 12 bases. Per germline, CDR1 SNHLY and CDR2 FYNNEI. CDR3 amino acids: CASSWRVGNYGYTF. The CDR3 nucleotides read TGTGCCAGCAGCTGGCGGGTGGGTAACTATGGCTACACCTTC.

CDR3 nucleotide sequence: TGTGCCAGCAGCTTAGGGAGTAGCGGAGGCGAGCAGTACTTC. Residues: CASSLGSSGGEQYF. The chain carries TRBV11-2 and TRBJ2-7, with D possibly being TRBD2 (6 bases). The CDR3 totals 14 residues. V lost 1 base, J lost 6 bases, and 13 bases lay in between. Germline lookup yields CDR1 SGHAT and CDR2 FQNNGV.

This rearrangement joins TRBV4-2 to TRBJ1-3; 7 nucleotides align to TRBD1. CDR1 is LGHNA and CDR2 is YNFKEQ in the germline V gene. The CDR3 has 17 amino acids. V was pared by 1 base and J by 0 bases, with 6 bases of the junction left unmatched. CDR3 sequence reads: CASSQGTGLFSGNTIYF. The CDR3 coding sequence is TGTGCCAGCAGCCAAGGGACAGGACTTTTCTCTGGAAACACCATATATTTT.

The chain carries TRBV7-8 and TRBJ2-3; no definite D call. This CDR3 is 11 amino acids long. Trimming removed 7 bases from V and 3 bases from J, with 5 bases in between. Germline CDR1 reads SGHVS; CDR2 reads FQNEAQ. The CDR3 reads CASTGTDTQYF. CDR3 sequence (DNA): TGTGCCAGCACCGGGACAGATACGCAGTATTTT.

This clone was counted a few times. This chain connects TRBV4-2 to TRBJ1-1; 7 bases line up with TRBD1. J lost 11 bases, V lost 2 bases, and 14 bases had no gene match. The CDR3 is 15 residues long. Germline CDR1 reads LGHNA; CDR2 reads YNFKEQ. In DNA, the CDR3 is TGTGCCAGCAGCCAAACCAATGACAGGGTTGGGTTGGCTTTCTTT. Amino acid sequence: CASSQTNDRVGLAFF.

In DNA form, the CDR3 reads TGTGCCAGCAGTGACCTTGGGGCAGGGGATGGCTACACCTTC. Its translation is CASSDLGAGDGYTF. The chain has TRBV2 and TRBJ1-2, with D tentatively TRBD1 (6 bases). The CDR3 is made up of 14 amino acids. Trimming cost V 3 bases and J 6 bases, with 14 bases left between them. Germline CDR1 is SNHLY and CDR2 is FYNNEI.

The gene calls are TRBV9 and TRBJ2-3; D perhaps matches TRBD1 (6 bases). The CDR3 spans 15 residues. Per germline, CDR1 SGDLS and CDR2 YYNGEE. V lost 0 bases and J 2 bases, leaving 10 bases between the germline ends. CDR3 nucleotide sequence: TGTGCCAGCAGCGTAGAGACAGGTAACACAGATACGCAGTATTTT. Protein sequence: CASSVETGNTDTQYF.

The J gene is TRBJ1-2, the V gene TRBV6-5, with a possible D match to TRBD1 (6 bases). This CDR3 is 12 amino acids long. Germline CDR1 MNHEY, CDR2 SVGAGI. Trimming removed 4 bases at V and 12 bases at J, with 15 bases between. CDR3 sequence: CASSSYREKDTF. CDR3 DNA sequence: TGTGCCAGCAGTTCCTACAGGGAAAAGGACACCTTC.

This chain connects TRBV27 to TRBJ1-2, with D unresolved. V lost 5 bases, J lost 8 bases, and 9 bases lay in between. CDR3 length: 11 amino acids. Germline values: CDR1 MNHEY, CDR2 SMNVEV (reference sequence). The CDR3 protein is CASSPGYGYTF. The CDR3 nucleotides are TGTGCCAGCAGTCCGGGTTACGGCTACACCTTC.

In nucleotides, the CDR3 is TGTGCCAGTAGTGTACGGACAGGGGAACAGCCCCAGCATTTT. As protein: CASSVRTGEQPQHF. This chain uses TRBV19 with TRBJ1-5, with 9 positions matching TRBD1. CDR1 is LNHDA and CDR2 is SQIVND in the germline V gene (reference sequence). There are 14 residues in the CDR3. With V trimmed by 5 bases and J by 7 bases, 6 bases remained unmatched.

The chain carries TRBV5-1 and TRBJ1-4; TRBD1 agrees at 8 bases. CDR3 length: 15 residues. Germline loops: CDR1 SGHRS, CDR2 YFSETQ. After removal of 4 bases from V and 4 bases from J, the junction contained 6 bases not matched to a gene. The CDR3 loop is CASSAGTGNNEKLFF. The CDR3 nucleotides are TGCGCCAGCAGCGCCGGGACAGGAAATAATGAAAAACTGTTTTTT.

The rearrangement joins TRBV5-6 to TRBJ2-2; the D gene is possibly TRBD1 (6 bases). CDR1 is SGHDT, CDR2 YYEEEE, per germline. V lost 4 bases and J 0 bases, leaving 16 bases between the germline ends. The CDR3 extends over 17 amino acids. The CDR3 DNA reads TGTGCCAGCAGCCGGGCCGGGGCAGGGGCGAACACCGGGGAGCTGTTTTTT. Its translation: CASSRAGAGANTGELFF.

J is TRBJ1-1 and V is TRBV20-1; 8 bases agree with TRBD1. Germline V gene sequence: CDR1 DFQATT, CDR2 SNEGSKA (reference sequence). There are 12 residues in the CDR3. Trimming removed 3 bases from V and 4 bases from J; junction bases left unmatched: 1. This chain's CDR3 is CSASQGATEAFF. CDR3 in DNA: TGCAGTGCTAGTCAGGGGGCCACTGAAGCTTTCTTT.

This clone was recorded once. CDR3 DNA sequence: TGTGCCAGCAGCCCTTACAGGGGGCGAATGTACTTC. This encodes CASSPYRGRMYF. This chain uses TRBV13 with TRBJ2-7; 9 nucleotides match TRBD1. This CDR3 is built from 12 residues. In germline, CDR1 is PRHDT, CDR2 FYEKMQ (reference sequence). V shed 5 bases, J shed 12 bases, and the junction held 8 bases outside the gene matches.

This sequence joins TRBV4-1 and TRBJ2-3, with D hard to call. The CDR3 runs to 13 residues. V lost 4 bases to trimming and J lost 1 base, with 6 bases between them. Germline CDR1 MGHRA, CDR2 YSYEKL. CDR3 DNA sequence: TGCGCCAGCAGCCGCCTAGGCACAGATACGCAGTATTTT. Translating gives CASSRLGTDTQYF.

This chain joins TRBV9 and TRBJ1-1, with D hard to call. V was cut by 4 bases and J by 4 bases, with 11 bases left in between. Germline V gives CDR1 SGDLS, CDR2 YYNGEE. The CDR3 is 13 amino acids. The CDR3 DNA sequence: TGTGCCAGCAGCCTATTCTCGGGCACTGAAGCTTTCTTT. This sequence encodes CASSLFSGTEAFF.

This sequence joins TRBV14 and TRBJ2-4; 8 nucleotides line up with TRBD2. With 1 base clipped from V and 13 bases from J, the junction kept 9 bases outside the gene matches. CDR1 and CDR2 (germline): SGHDN, FVKESK. The CDR3 length is 14 residues. CDR3 loop: CASSQATAGGKQYF. Here the CDR3 DNA reads TGTGCCAGCAGCCAAGCAACTGCGGGGGGCAAACAGTACTTC.

This rearrangement joins TRBV30 to TRBJ1-1, with TRBD1 matching 12 bases. The CDR3 contains 13 residues. V lost 8 bases, J lost 4 bases, and 5 bases stayed unmatched. Germline-derived CDR1 and CDR2 are GTSNPN and SVGIG (reference sequence). This chain's CDR3 is CAGTGGAITEAFF. CDR3 sequence (DNA): TGTGCCGGGACAGGGGGCGCGATCACTGAAGCTTTCTTT.

The chain employs TRBV9 and TRBJ1-1; weak D call: TRBD1 (6 bases). The V gene lost 5 bases and the J gene lost 0 bases, with 11 bases spanning the gap. Germline CDR1 is SGDLS and CDR2 is YYNGEE. The length of the CDR3 is 14 residues. The CDR3 here is CASSRGGMNTEAFF. Here the CDR3 DNA reads TGTGCCAGCAGTCGGGGGGGCATGAACACTGAAGCTTTCTTT.

The genes are TRBV5-1 and TRBJ1-2, with 8 bases lining up with TRBD1. The V and J ends lost 0 bases and 5 bases, in that order; junction bases with no gene match: 6. Germline V gene data show CDR1 as SGHRS and CDR2 as YFSETQ. The CDR3 extends over 15 amino acids. CDR3 in amino acids: CASSLAGQGEYGYTF. CDR3 nucleotide sequence: TGCGCCAGCAGCTTGGCAGGACAGGGTGAATATGGCTACACCTTC.

This clone has just a few counts. The chain combines TRBV5-1 with TRBJ2-1; possible D gene TRBD2, 7 bases. This CDR3 has 14 residues. Germline V CDR1 and CDR2: SGHRS, YFSETQ. V lost 4 bases to trimming and J lost 8 bases, with 16 bases between them. The CDR3 sequence is CASSPPGGQDEQFF. The CDR3 DNA sequence: TGCGCCAGCAGCCCCCCCGGGGGGCAAGATGAGCAGTTCTTC.

The chain links TRBV6-5 to TRBJ1-4; TRBD1 is a possible D gene (5 bases). V gave up 6 bases and J gave up 7 bases, with 18 bases separating them. Germline V gene lookup returns CDR1 MNHEY and CDR2 SVGAGI. The CDR3 runs to 15 residues. The CDR3 protein is CASRSMGGVGEKLFF. DNA of the CDR3: TGTGCCAGCAGGTCCATGGGGGGGGTGGGTGAAAAACTGTTTTTT.

This clone appeared once. The chain recombines TRBV18 with TRBJ1-1, with 9 bases fitting TRBD1. V trimming: 3 bases; J trimming: 5 bases; junction bases outside the gene matches: 7. The CDR3 loop spans 15 amino acids. The germline V gene has CDR1 KGHSH and CDR2 LQKENI. The CDR3 sequence is CASSPTQGAGTEAFF. The CDR3 coding sequence is TGTGCCAGCTCACCGACACAGGGGGCTGGGACTGAAGCTTTCTTT.

This clone was seen a single time. This chain uses TRBV5-4 with TRBJ1-1; D gene unclear. Trimming removed 4 bases from V and 1 base from J, with 8 bases in between. The germline V gene has CDR1 SGHNT and CDR2 YYREEE (reference sequence). This CDR3 has 13 amino acids. In nucleotides, the CDR3 is TGTGCCAGCAGCCCCAAGCGGAACACTGAAGCTTTCTTT. Translation: CASSPKRNTEAFF.

The chain employs TRBV5-6 and TRBJ1-2, with 9 nucleotides matching TRBD1. Unmatched junction bases numbered 12, after V lost 4 bases and J lost 5 bases. There are 16 residues in the CDR3. CDR1 SGHDT and CDR2 YYEEEE come from the germline V gene. Here the CDR3 reads CASSPRLQGATYGYTF. The CDR3 bases are TGTGCCAGCAGCCCACGGCTACAGGGGGCCACATATGGCTACACCTTC.

This sequence joins TRBV3-1 (or the pseudogene TRBV3-2) and TRBJ2-7; D is unclear. The V and J ends lost 5 bases and 2 bases respectively, with 10 bases between them. CDR3 size: 13 residues. CDR1 LGHDT and CDR2 YNNKEL come from the germline V gene (reference sequence). This CDR3 is CASSSPVTYEQYF. As DNA, the CDR3 is TGTGCCAGCAGCTCTCCAGTGACCTACGAGCAGTACTTC.

CDR3 coding DNA: TGTGCCAGCAGTTATTACGACACGAGCAATCAGCCCCAGCATTTT. It is translated as CASSYYDTSNQPQHF. This sequence joins TRBV6-6 and TRBJ1-5, with D unresolved. The germline V gene has CDR1 MNHNY and CDR2 SVGAGI (reference sequence). There are 15 residues in the CDR3. V dropped 3 bases and J dropped 1 base, with 10 bases sitting between them.

The rearrangement links TRBV4-2 to TRBJ1-2, with 10 bases fitting TRBD1. V shed 3 bases, J shed 3 bases, and the junction held 1 base outside the gene matches. Germline-derived CDR1 and CDR2 are LGHNA and YNFKEQ. The CDR3 is 14 amino acids. Here the CDR3 reads CASSHGQGDYGYTF. CDR3 in DNA: TGTGCCAGCAGCCACGGACAGGGGGACTATGGCTACACCTTC.

V is TRBV7-2 and J is TRBJ1-5; no definite D call. With 2 bases removed from V and 0 bases from J, the gap between germline ends came to 8 bases. CDR1 SGHTA and CDR2 FQGNSA come from the germline V gene. The CDR3 has 15 amino acids. CDR3 in DNA: TGTGCCAGCAGCTTAATGGCAAATAGCAATCAGCCCCAGCATTTT. Protein sequence: CASSLMANSNQPQHF.